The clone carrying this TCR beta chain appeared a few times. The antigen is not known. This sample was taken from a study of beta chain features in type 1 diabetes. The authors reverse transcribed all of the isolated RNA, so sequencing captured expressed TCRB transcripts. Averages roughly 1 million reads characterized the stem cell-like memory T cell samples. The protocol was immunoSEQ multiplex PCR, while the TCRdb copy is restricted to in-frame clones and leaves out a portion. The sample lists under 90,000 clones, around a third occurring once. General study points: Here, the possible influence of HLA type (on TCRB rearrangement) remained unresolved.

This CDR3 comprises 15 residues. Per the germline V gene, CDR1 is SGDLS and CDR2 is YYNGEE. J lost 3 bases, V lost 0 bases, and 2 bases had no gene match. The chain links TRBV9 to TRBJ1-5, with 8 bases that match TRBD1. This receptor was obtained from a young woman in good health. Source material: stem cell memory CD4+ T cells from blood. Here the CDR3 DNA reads TGTGCCAGCAGCGTAGAGGGACAGGTCAATCAGCCCCAGCATTTT. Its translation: CASSVEGQVNQPQHF. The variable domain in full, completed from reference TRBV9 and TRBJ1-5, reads DSGVTQTPKHLITATGQRVTLRCSPRSGDLSVYWYQQSLDQGLQFLIQYYNGEERAKGNILERFSAQQFPDLHSELNLSSLELGDSALYFCASSVEGQVNQPQHFGDGTRLSIL.